Listed below are T cell receptor beta chains from one sample, sequenced in a study of cytomegalovirus exposure and HLA in healthy donors. Clones were sequenced by immunoSEQ multiplex PCR, and TCRdb holds only the in-frame ones, with some missing. This sample's table has tens of thousands of clones. Material for sequencing was PBMCs. The receptor source for this set is a girl aged 5-17 years in good health and CMV-seropositive. The conserved cysteine and the conserved F or W are not part of the CDR3 here. The order of the fields is V gene, J gene, CDR3 protein.

>TRBV5-1|TRBJ1-6
ASSFGDRGSPLH
>TRBV29-1|TRBJ1-2
SVEDQQGPYGYT
>TRBV7-8|TRBJ1-5
ASSAPSRGGGNQPQH
>TRBV9|TRBJ1-2
ASSDMTGTGDGYT
>TRBV6-5|TRBJ2-7
ASSYGDSAYEQY
>TRBV11-2|TRBJ1-2
ASSLVKPGGVDGYT
>TRBV5-1|TRBJ2-1
ASSLGQGKEYNEQF
>TRBV2|TRBJ2-1
ASSLTSGSRYNEQF
>TRBV4-3|TRBJ2-3
ASSQDFGTGRTDTQY
>TRBV27|TRBJ1-4
ASSFQWSGEEKLF
>TRBV19|TRBJ2-1
ASSPPTGVSYNEQF
>TRBV4-1|TRBJ1-5
ASSQETGTGYSGNQPQH
>TRBV19|TRBJ2-4
ASSIRGQVAKNIQY
>TRBV30|TRBJ1-5
AWGQGYNQPQH
>TRBV4-2|TRBJ2-1
ASSQDQGSAYNEQF
>TRBV14|TRBJ2-1
ASSRFGARNEQF
>TRBV4-3|TRBJ2-3
ASSQERGPGTDTQY
>TRBV14|TRBJ2-3
ASSQGQGPTQY
>TRBV5-1|TRBJ1-1
ASSSLAGTVIEAF
>TRBV13|TRBJ2-7
ASSLVRSYEQY
>TRBV7-8|TRBJ1-2
ASSLDSGNGYT
>TRBV2|TRBJ2-7
ASTSDEQY
>TRBV6-5|TRBJ1-1
ASSYRDRGSGAF
>TRBV4-1|TRBJ2-1
ASSRGGLAGTYNEQF
>TRBV18|TRBJ1-5
ASSPGTGGGNQPQH
>TRBV5-6|TRBJ1-4
ASSQTLTGSNEKLF
>TRBV7-6|TRBJ2-7
ASSLEAGRDEQY
>TRBV6-1|TRBJ1-6
ASRGQGRNSPLH
>TRBV5-4|TRBJ1-2
ASSSIIVFEDFSKDGYT
>TRBV9|TRBJ2-3
ASSVVGGGTDTQY
>TRBV7-2|TRBJ2-1
ASSRRTSGRPDNEQF
>TRBV6-5|TRBJ2-5
ASSRTGVEETQY
>TRBV11-2|TRBJ2-3
ASSLGGVDTQY
>TRBV6-5|TRBJ2-2
ASSYLTGELF
>TRBV6-1|TRBJ2-7
ASSDSESRYEQY
>TRBV19|TRBJ2-2
ASSIEHPTGELF
>TRBV7-9|TRBJ1-1
ASSASSGGQVWNTEAF
>TRBV7-9|TRBJ2-7
ASSPKTSGGVNEQY
>TRBV19|TRBJ1-3
ASSIDRRNSGNTIY
>TRBV29-1|TRBJ2-7
SVRDISYEQY
>TRBV7-6|TRBJ2-5
ASSSGGGQETQY
>TRBV4-3|TRBJ1-1
ASSQDRDLNTEAF
>TRBV6-1|TRBJ1-5
ASETGFGNQPQH
>TRBV7-9|TRBJ2-5
ASSLRPIRVADMRETQY
>TRBV28|TRBJ2-2
ASSLLGGLVTGELF